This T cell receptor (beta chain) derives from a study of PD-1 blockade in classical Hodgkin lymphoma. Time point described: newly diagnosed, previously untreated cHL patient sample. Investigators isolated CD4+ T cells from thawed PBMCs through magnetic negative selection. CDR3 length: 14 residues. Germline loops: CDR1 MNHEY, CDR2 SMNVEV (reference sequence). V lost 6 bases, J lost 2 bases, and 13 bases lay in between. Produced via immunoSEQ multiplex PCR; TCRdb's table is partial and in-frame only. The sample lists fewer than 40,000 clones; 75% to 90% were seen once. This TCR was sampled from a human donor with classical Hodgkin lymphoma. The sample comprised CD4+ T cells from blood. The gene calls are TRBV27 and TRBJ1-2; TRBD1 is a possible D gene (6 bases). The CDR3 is CASSSTGTNYGYTF. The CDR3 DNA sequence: TGTGCCAGCAGCTCAACAGGGACCAACTATGGCTACACCTTC.